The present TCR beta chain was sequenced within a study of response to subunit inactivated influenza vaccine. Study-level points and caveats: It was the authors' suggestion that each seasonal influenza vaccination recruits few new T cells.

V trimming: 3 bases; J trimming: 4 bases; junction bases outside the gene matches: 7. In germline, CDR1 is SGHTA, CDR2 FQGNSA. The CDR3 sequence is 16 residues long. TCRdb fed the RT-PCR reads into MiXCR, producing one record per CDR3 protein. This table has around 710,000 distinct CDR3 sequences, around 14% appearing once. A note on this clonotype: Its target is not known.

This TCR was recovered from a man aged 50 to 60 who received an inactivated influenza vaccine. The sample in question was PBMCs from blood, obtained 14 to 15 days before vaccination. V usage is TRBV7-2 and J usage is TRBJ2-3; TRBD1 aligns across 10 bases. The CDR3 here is CASSLRPGQGPDTQYF. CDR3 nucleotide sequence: TGTGCCAGCAGCTTGCGACCGGGACAGGGGCCAGATACGCAGTATTTT. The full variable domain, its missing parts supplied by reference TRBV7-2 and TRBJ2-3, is GAGVSQSPSNKVTEKGKDVELRCDPISGHTALYWYRQSLGQGLEFLIYFQGNSAPDKSGLPSDRFSAERTGGSVSTLTIQRTQQEDSAVYLCASSLRPGQGPDTQYFGPGTRLTVL.